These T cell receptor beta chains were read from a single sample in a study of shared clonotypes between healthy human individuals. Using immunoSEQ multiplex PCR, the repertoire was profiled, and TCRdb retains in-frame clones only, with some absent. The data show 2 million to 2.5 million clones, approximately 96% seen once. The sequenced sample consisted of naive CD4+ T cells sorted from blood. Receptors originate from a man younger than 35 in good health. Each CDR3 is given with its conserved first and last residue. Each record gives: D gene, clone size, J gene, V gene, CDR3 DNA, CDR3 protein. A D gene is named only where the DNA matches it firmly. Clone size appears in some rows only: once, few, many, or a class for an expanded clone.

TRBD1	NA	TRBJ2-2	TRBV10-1	TGCGCCAGCCGGGGACAGGGGAATACCGGGGAGCTGTTTTTT	CASRGQGNTGELFF
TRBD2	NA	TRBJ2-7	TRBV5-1	TGCGCCAGCAGCTTCATAGCGGGGTCCTACGAGCAGTACTTC	CASSFIAGSYEQYF
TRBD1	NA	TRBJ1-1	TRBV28	TGTGCCCTCAGGGGGCGCCTGAACACTGAAGCTTTCTTT	CALRGRLNTEAFF
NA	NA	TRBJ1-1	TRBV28	TGTGCCAGCAGGTCCGCGGGCACTGAAGCTTTCTTT	CASRSAGTEAFF
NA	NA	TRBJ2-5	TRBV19	TGTGCCAGTAGTATAACAGGGAGCCAAGAGACCCAGTACTTC	CASSITGSQETQYF
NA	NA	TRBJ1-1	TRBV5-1	TGCGCCAGCAGCTTGGGTCTCGGACCCCAGAACACTGAAGCTTTCTTT	CASSLGLGPQNTEAFF
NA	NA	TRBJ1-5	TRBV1	TGCACCAGCAGCCAAGATCCAGGGACCAGGCAGCCCCAGCATTTT	CTSSQDPGTRQPQHF
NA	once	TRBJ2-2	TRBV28	TGTGCCAGCAGTTTACACGGCACCGGGGAGCTGTTTTTT	CASSLHGTGELFF
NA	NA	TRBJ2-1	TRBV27	TGTGCCAGCAGTTTACAGTCCCTCAGGGGCAATGAGCAGTTCTTC	CASSLQSLRGNEQFF
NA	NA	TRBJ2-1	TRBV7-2	TGTGCCAGCAGCTTGTCCGGAACGAACAATGAGCAGTTCTTC	CASSLSGTNNEQFF
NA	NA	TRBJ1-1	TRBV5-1	TGCGCCAGCAGCTTGGACATTGGTTACACTGAAGCTTTCTTT	CASSLDIGYTEAFF
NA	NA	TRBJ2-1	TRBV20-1	TGCAGTGCTAGAGTAAACTGGGAGCAGTTCTTC	CSARVNWEQFF
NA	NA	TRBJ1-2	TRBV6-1	TGTGCCAGCACAAGGGCGGGTAATTATGGCTACACCTTC	CASTRAGNYGYTF
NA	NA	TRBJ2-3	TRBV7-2	TGTGCCAGCAGCTCACGGACTCTCACAGATACGCAGTATTTT	CASSSRTLTDTQYF
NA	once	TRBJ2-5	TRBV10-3	TGTGCCATCAGTGAGTCGGAAGGCACGACCCCTGCGTACTTC	CAISESEGTTPAYF
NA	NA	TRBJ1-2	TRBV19	TGTGCCAGCACTACCGTGACGGGGAACTATGGCTACACCTTC	CASTTVTGNYGYTF
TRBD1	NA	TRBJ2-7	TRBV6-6	TGTGCCAGCAGTACAGGGGGGCATGAGCAGTACTTC	CASSTGGHEQYF
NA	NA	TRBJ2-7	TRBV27	TGTGCCAGCAGTCGCCAGGGCCAAACATTGGGTGAGCAGTACTTC	CASSRQGQTLGEQYF
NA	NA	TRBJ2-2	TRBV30	TGTGCCTGGAGCGGGACAAAAAGGTCCGGGGAGCTGTTTTTT	CAWSGTKRSGELFF
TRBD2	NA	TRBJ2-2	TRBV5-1	TGCGCCAGCAGCTTGAGGGTAGCGGGGCACACCGGGGAGCTGTTTTTT	CASSLRVAGHTGELFF
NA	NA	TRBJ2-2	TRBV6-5	TGTGCCAGCAGTTACTTTACGGTGAACACCGGGGAGCTGTTTTTT	CASSYFTVNTGELFF
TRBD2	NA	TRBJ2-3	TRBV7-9	TGTGCCAGCAGCTTACCCCGCGGGAGGGCCCCAGATACGCAGTATTTT	CASSLPRGRAPDTQYF
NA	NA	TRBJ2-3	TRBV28	TGTGCCAGCACCCAACAGAGCACAGATACGCAGTATTTT	CASTQQSTDTQYF
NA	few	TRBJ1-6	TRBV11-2	TGTGCCAGCGGCACAAATAATTCACCCCTCCACTTT	CASGTNNSPLHF
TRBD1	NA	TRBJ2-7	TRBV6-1	TGTGCCAGCAGGACGGACAGGGGGGAGCAGTACTTC	CASRTDRGEQYF
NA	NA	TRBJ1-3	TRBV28	TGTGCCAGCGGGGCTGACAAAGGCTCTGGAAACACCATATATTTT	CASGADKGSGNTIYF
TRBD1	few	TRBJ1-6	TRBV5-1	TGCGCCAGCAGCTTGGCCGGGACAGGGGTTTCACCCCTCCACTTT	CASSLAGTGVSPLHF